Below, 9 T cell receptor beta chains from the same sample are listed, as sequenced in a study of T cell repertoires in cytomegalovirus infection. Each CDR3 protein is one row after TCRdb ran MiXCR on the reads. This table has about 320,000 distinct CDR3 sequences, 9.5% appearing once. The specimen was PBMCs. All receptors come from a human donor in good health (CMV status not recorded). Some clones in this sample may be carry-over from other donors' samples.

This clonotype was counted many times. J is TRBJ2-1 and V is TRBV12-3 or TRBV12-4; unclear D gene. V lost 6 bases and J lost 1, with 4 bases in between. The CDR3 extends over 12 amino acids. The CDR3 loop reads CASRASYNEQFF. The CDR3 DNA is TGTGCCAGCAGGGCGTCCTACAATGAGCAGTTCTTC.

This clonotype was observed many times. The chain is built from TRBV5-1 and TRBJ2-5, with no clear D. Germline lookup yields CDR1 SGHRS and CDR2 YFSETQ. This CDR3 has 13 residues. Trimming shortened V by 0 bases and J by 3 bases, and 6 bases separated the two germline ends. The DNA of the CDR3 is TGCGCCAGCAGCTTGGTTGGAAAAGAGACCCAGTACTTC. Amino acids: CASSLVGKETQYF.

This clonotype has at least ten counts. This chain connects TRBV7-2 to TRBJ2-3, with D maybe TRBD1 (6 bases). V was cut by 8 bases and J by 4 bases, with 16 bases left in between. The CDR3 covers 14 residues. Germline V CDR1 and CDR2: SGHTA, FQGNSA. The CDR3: CASGTPQAPDTQYF. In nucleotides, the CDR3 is TGTGCCAGCGGGACACCCCAAGCCCCAGATACGCAGTATTTT. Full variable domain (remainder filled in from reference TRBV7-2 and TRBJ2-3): GAGVSQSPSNKVTEKGKDVELRCDPISGHTALYWYRQSLGQGLEFLIYFQGNSAPDKSGLPSDRFSAERTGGSVSTLTIQRTQQEDSAVYLCASGTPQAPDTQYFGPGTRLTVL.

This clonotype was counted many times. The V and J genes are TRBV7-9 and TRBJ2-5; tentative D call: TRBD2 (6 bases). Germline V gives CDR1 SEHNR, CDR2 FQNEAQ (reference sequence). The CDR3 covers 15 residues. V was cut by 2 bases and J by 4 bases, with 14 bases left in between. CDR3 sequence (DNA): TGTGCCAGCAGCTTAAACGGACTACCAGGAGAGACCCAGTACTTC. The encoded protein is CASSLNGLPGETQYF.

The DNA for the CDR3 is TGTGCCAGCAGTCTATACAAAACAGGGACAGATACGCAGTATTTT. Translation gives CASSLYKTGTDTQYF. The rearrangement uses TRBV28 and TRBJ2-3; TRBD1 is a possible D gene (6 bases). The V and J ends lost 5 bases and 3 bases respectively, with 15 bases between them. The CDR3 consists of 15 residues. Per the germline V gene, CDR1 is MDHEN and CDR2 is SYDVKM.

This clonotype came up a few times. CDR3 residues: CSVSLSGEQYF. In nucleotides, the CDR3 is TGCAGCGTTAGTCTAAGCGGGGAGCAGTACTTC. The rearrangement joins TRBV29-1 to TRBJ2-7; D might be TRBD2 (6 bases). Deletions cut 5 bases from V and 7 bases from J, with 12 bases between. The CDR3 totals 11 residues. The germline gives CDR1 SQVTM, CDR2 ANQGSEA.

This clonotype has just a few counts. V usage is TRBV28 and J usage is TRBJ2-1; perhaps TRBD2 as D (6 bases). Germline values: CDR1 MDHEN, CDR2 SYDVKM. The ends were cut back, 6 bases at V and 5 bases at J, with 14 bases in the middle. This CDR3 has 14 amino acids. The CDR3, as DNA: TGTGCCAGCAGCCCCCTAGCGAGGCACAATGAGCAGTTCTTC. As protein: CASSPLARHNEQFF. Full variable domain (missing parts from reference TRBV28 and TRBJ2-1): DVKVTQSSRYLVKRTGEKVFLECVQDMDHENMFWYRQDPGLGLRLIYFSYDVKMKEKGDIPEGYSVSREKKERFSLILESASTNQTSMYLCASSPLARHNEQFFGPGTRLTVL.

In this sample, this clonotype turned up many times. CDR3 nucleotide sequence: TGTGCCAGCAGCTTAAGGGGCCTTGGCCTAAAAAACATTCAGTACTTC. Amino acid sequence: CASSLRGLGLKNIQYF. V usage is TRBV7-2 and J usage is TRBJ2-4; D may be TRBD1 (5 bases). The germline V gene has CDR1 SGHTA and CDR2 FQGNSA. The CDR3 has 16 residues. The V and J ends lost 2 bases and 4 bases respectively, with 15 bases between them. The variable domain in full, with the rest retrieved from reference TRBV7-2 and TRBJ2-4, is GAGVSQSPSNKVTEKGKDVELRCDPISGHTALYWYRQSLGQGLEFLIYFQGNSAPDKSGLPSDRFSAERTGGSVSTLTIQRTQQEDSAVYLCASSLRGLGLKNIQYFGAGTRLSVL.

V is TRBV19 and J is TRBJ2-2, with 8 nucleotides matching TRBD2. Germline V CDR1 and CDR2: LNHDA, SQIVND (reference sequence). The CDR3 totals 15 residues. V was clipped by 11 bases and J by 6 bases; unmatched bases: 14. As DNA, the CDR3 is TGTGCCTGCACGAAAGCGGGAGAGGAGCCCGGGGAGCTGTTTTTT. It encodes CACTKAGEEPGELFF.